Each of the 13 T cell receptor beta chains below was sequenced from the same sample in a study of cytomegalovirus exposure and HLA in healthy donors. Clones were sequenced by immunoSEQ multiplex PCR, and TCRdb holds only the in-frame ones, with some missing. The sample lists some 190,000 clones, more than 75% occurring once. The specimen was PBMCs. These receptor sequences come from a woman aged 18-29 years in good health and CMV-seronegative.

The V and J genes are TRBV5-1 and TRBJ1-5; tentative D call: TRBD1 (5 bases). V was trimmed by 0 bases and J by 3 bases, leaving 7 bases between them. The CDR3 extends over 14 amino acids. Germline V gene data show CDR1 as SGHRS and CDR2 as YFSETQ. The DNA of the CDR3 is TGCGCCAGCAGCTTGGAGGGGCCCAATCAGCCCCAGCATTTT. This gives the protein CASSLEGPNQPQHF.

The CDR3 DNA follows: TGCGCCAGCAGCCCACGGACTAGCGGGGTCCAAGAGACCCAGTACTTC. Translated: CASSPRTSGVQETQYF. The genes are TRBV5-1 and TRBJ2-5; TRBD2 agrees at 12 bases. The CDR3 is 16 amino acids. Germline V lookup: CDR1 SGHRS, CDR2 YFSETQ. V was clipped by 4 bases and J by 1 base; unmatched bases: 5.

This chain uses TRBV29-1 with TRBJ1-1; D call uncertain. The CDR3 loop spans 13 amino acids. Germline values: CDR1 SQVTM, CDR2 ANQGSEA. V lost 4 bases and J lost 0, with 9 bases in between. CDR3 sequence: CSVVGRMNTEAFF. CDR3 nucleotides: TGCAGCGTTGTAGGGAGAATGAACACTGAAGCTTTCTTT.

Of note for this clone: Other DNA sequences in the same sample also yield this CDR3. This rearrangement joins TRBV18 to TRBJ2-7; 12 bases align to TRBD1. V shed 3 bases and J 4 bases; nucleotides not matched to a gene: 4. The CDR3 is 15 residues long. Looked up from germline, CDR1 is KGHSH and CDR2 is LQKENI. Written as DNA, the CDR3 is TGTGCCAGCTCACCGGGGACAGGGGGCTTGTACGAGCAGTACTTC. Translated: CASSPGTGGLYEQYF.

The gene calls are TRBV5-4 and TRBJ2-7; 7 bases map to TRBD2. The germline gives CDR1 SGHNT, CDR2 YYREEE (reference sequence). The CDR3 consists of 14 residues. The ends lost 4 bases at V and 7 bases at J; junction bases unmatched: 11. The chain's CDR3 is CASSTREGAGEQYF. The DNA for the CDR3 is TGTGCCAGCAGCACCCGCGAGGGAGCGGGAGAGCAGTACTTC.

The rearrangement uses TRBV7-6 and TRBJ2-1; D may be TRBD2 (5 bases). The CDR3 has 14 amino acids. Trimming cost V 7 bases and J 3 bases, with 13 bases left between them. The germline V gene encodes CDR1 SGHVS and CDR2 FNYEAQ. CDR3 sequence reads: CASKDSPLYNEQFF. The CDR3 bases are TGTGCCAGCAAGGACTCGCCTCTCTACAATGAGCAGTTCTTC.

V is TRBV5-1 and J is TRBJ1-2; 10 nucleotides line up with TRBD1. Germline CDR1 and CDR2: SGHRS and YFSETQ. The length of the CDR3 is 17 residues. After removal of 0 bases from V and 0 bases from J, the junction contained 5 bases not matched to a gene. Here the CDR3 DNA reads TGCGCCAGCAGCTTGGTTGGGACAGGGGCAACTAACTATGGCTACACCTTC. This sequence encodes CASSLVGTGATNYGYTF.

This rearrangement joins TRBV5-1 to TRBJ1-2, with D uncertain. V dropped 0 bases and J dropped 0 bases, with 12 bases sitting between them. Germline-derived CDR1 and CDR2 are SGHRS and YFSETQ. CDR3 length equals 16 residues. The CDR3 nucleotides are TGCGCCAGCAGCTTGGAATTTGGCGGAACTAACTATGGCTACACCTTC. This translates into CASSLEFGGTNYGYTF.

This chain's CDR3 is CASSLAGAGAGNTGELFF. The CDR3, as DNA: TGCGCCAGCAGCTTGGCGGGAGCGGGAGCGGGGAACACCGGGGAGCTGTTTTTT. The chain employs TRBV5-1 and TRBJ2-2, with 8 bases matching TRBD2. Per germline, CDR1 SGHRS and CDR2 YFSETQ. The CDR3 length is 18 residues. The V and J ends lost 0 bases and 1 base, in that order; junction bases with no gene match: 8.

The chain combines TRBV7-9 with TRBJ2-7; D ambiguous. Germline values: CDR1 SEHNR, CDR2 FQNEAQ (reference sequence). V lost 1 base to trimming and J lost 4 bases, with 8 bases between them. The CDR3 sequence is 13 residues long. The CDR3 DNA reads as TGTGCCAGCAGCTTAGGACACCTTTACGAGCAGTACTTC. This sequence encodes CASSLGHLYEQYF.

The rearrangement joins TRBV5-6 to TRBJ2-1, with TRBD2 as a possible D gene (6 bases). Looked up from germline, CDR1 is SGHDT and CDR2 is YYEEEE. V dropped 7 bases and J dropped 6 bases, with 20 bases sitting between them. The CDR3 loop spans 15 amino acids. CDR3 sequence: CASGSPGLETNEQFF. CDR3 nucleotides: TGTGCCAGCGGGAGTCCGGGACTGGAGACCAATGAGCAGTTCTTC. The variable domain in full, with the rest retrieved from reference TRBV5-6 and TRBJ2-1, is DAGVTQSPTHLIKTRGQQVTLRCSPKSGHDTVSWYQQALGQGPQFIFQYYEEEERQRGNFPDRFSGHQFPNYSSELNVNALLLGDSALYLCASGSPGLETNEQFFGPGTRLTVL.

CDR3 in amino acids: CASRTGYEQYF. In DNA, the CDR3 is TGTGCCAGCAGAACAGGGTACGAGCAGTACTTC. The chain recombines TRBV6-6 with TRBJ2-7, with a possible D match to TRBD1 (6 bases). The CDR3 loop spans 11 amino acids. V was trimmed by 6 bases and J by 4 bases, leaving 7 bases between them. Germline CDR1 is MNHNY and CDR2 is SVGAGI (reference sequence).

CDR3 sequence: CASSGGYRGEKLFF. The CDR3 DNA sequence: TGTGCCAGCAGTGGCGGCTATAGGGGTGAAAAACTGTTTTTT. The chain uses TRBV7-2 and TRBJ1-4; TRBD1 might be the D (5 bases). Between the trimmed V and J ends, which lost 6 bases and 7 bases, there was a span of 15 bases. The germline V gene has CDR1 SGHTA and CDR2 FQGNSA. The CDR3 consists of 14 residues.